This T cell receptor beta chain was recorded in a study of Tregs in tolerant kidney transplant recipients. For the study at large: Sorting of CD4+CD25+CD127- cells followed approximately 3-day belatacept mixed lymphocyte reactions, sometimes with approximately five-day graft donor restimulation.

General study points: Validation in larger populations is needed because few patients were studied.

The table lists this clone with a few counts. The antigen remains unidentified. Clones were sequenced by immunoSEQ multiplex PCR, and TCRdb holds only the in-frame ones, with some missing. The profile shows about 19,000 clones, just over 65% of them singletons. V lost 0 bases, J lost 6 bases, and 2 bases lay in between. CDR3 length: 11 amino acids. CDR1 and CDR2 (germline): MRHNA, SNTAGT. Input material: Tregs from blood cultured with allogeneic cells. The TCR was taken from a human donor in good health. J is TRBJ1-2 and V is TRBV6-4; no clear D gene. For the CDR3, the DNA is TGTGCCAGCAGTGACTCTAATGGCTACACCTTC. It encodes CASSDSNGYTF.